This TCR beta chain was found in a study of T cell responses to AZD1222 COVID-19 vaccine. Produced via immunoSEQ multiplex PCR; TCRdb's table is partial and in-frame only. The sample includes some 81,000 clones, 70% to 90% of them seen just once. With 1 base removed from V and 3 bases from J, the gap between germline ends came to 10 bases. This CDR3 spans 15 amino acids. Germline V gene sequence: CDR1 MNHNS, CDR2 SASEGT. The chain recombines TRBV6-1 with TRBJ2-1; D is ambiguous. Sequences were derived from peripheral blood, sampled 28 days after the second AZD1222 dose. The clonotype originates from an adult who received the AZD1222 COVID-19 vaccine. The CDR3 reads CASSEGVGIYNEQFF. The CDR3 coding sequence is TGTGCCAGCAGTGAAGGAGTGGGAATCTACAATGAGCAGTTCTTC.